Sequencing of this T cell receptor beta chain was carried out in a study of shared clonotypes between healthy human individuals. The method was immunoSEQ multiplex PCR; TCRdb's version includes in-frame clones alone and lacks a portion of them. The data hold approximately 980,000 clones, with around three quarters observed a single time. To note about this clone: Its antigen is unidentified.

The study, taken as a whole, reports: Generation probabilities of non-shared clonotypes were lower (relative to those shared by all four donors). Naive CD4 clonotype sharing across several donors was about 5.3%.

Donors comprised healthy HIV-negative adults lacking recent acute infections or vaccinations. All of the donors resided in Nashville, Tennessee, and each was a Caucasian adult. Sequencing used memory CD4+ T cells sorted from blood. Subset denoted: CD45RA-negative fraction. The source is a man aged 18-30 years in good health.

The CDR3 here is CASRPRTSGNCNEQFF. For the CDR3, the DNA is TGTGCAAGTCGCCCCAGGACTAGCGGGAACTGCAATGAGCAGTTCTTC. This chain links TRBV12-2 with TRBJ2-1; the D call of TRBD2 is as the table states it, not checked on the DNA. TRBV12-2 is shown as a pseudogene. The CDR3 is made up of 16 amino acids.